These T cell receptor beta chains were read from a single sample in a study of blood T cell repertoires in COVID-19. Measured with immunoSEQ multiplex PCR; TCRdb has only the in-frame clones, and not every one. The table lists about 200,000 clones, about 86% of them singletons. Material: peripheral blood. The receptors originated from a woman aged 70-85 years with acute or convalescent COVID-19. The CDR3 runs from the conserved cysteine through the conserved F or W. Fields, in order: clone size, J gene, V gene, D gene, CDR3 DNA, CDR3 protein. The D gene is left open where the match is weak. Size is omitted from some rows. Given values are once, few, many or a class for expanded clones.

>.|TRBJ2-5|TRBV11-2|TRBD1
TGTGCCAGCAGCTTGGGGACAGGGGGAAACCCCCAGTACTTC
CASSLGTGGNPQYF
>.|TRBJ1-2|TRBV27|.
TGTGCCAGCAGTACCTTTCCTAGCTATGGCTACACCTTC
CASSTFPSYGYTF
>.|TRBJ1-1|TRBV7-8|.
TGTGCCAGCAGCTTAGCGTATGGGTCCCGGAGGAACACTGAAGCTTTCTTT
CASSLAYGSRRNTEAFF
>.|TRBJ1-2|TRBV28|.
TGTGCCAGCTCCCTTCGGGGAAACTATGGCTACACCTTC
CASSLRGNYGYTF
>.|TRBJ1-5|TRBV29-1|TRBD1
TGCAGCGCTGGGACAGGAGTAAATCAGCCCCAGCATTTT
CSAGTGVNQPQHF
>.|TRBJ2-1|TRBV11-2|.
TGTGCCAGCAGCCCCCAGGGGCAATCCTACAATGAGCAGTTCTTC
CASSPQGQSYNEQFF
>once|TRBJ1-2|TRBV6-6|.
TGTGCCAGCAGTTACTCGACGCGGGGTACTTATGGCTACACCTTC
CASSYSTRGTYGYTF
>.|TRBJ1-1|TRBV6-5|.
TGTGCCAGCACCAACGGGGGTGGATTCGAGGCTTTCTTT
CASTNGGGFEAFF
>.|TRBJ2-5|TRBV11-2|.
TGTGCCAGCAGCTCAAGGACTACAAAGTCGGAGACCCAGTACTTC
CASSSRTTKSETQYF
>.|TRBJ1-6|TRBV19|.
TGTGCCAGTAGTATATCCAGGGCCTCTTATTCACCCCTCCACTTT
CASSISRASYSPLHF
>.|TRBJ2-6|TRBV5-4|.
TGTGCCAGCACCCCCCGGGGGGCTAGTGGGGCCAACGTCCTGACTTTC
CASTPRGASGANVLTF
>.|TRBJ1-1|TRBV28|.
TGTGCCAGCAGTTTATCGCGAGGAATGAACACTGAAGCTTTCTTT
CASSLSRGMNTEAFF
>.|TRBJ2-7|TRBV6-5|TRBD1
TGTGCCAGCAGTCTAGACAGGGAAATTGCGCAGTACTTC
CASSLDREIAQYF
>.|TRBJ2-7|TRBV7-2|TRBD1
TGTGCCAGCAGCTTAGCCGGGACAGGGGGGGCCTACGAGCAGTACTTC
CASSLAGTGGAYEQYF
>.|TRBJ2-1|TRBV7-2|.
TGTGCCAGCAGCACGGGACTTTACAATGAGCAGTTCTTC
CASSTGLYNEQFF
>.|TRBJ1-5|TRBV27|.
TGTGCCAGCAGTTTAGGGCTCAATCAGCCCCAGCATTTT
CASSLGLNQPQHF
>few|TRBJ1-6|TRBV28|.
TGTGCCAGCAGTTTAGCAGGGTGGAATTCACCCCTCCACTTT
CASSLAGWNSPLHF
>.|TRBJ2-1|TRBV3-1/TRBV3-2|.
TGTGCCAGCAGCCCCCAGCCTCGGGGCAATGAGCAGTTCTTC
CASSPQPRGNEQFF
>.|TRBJ1-1|TRBV10-2|.
TGCGCCAGCAGCCGGAGGAGGGAACGCGGTACTGAAGCTTTCTTT
CASSRRRERGTEAFF
>.|TRBJ1-1|TRBV7-9|.
TGTGCCAGCAGCTCAAGCCTGCGGGGGATGGTGAACACTGAAGCTTTCTTT
CASSSSLRGMVNTEAFF
>.|TRBJ2-2|TRBV7-7|TRBD2
TGTGCCAGCAGCTCGACTAGCGGGGCGAACACCGGGGAGCTGTTTTTT
CASSSTSGANTGELFF
>.|TRBJ1-5|TRBV12-3/TRBV12-4|TRBD1
TGTGCCAGTGCGGGACAGGGTGGACAGCCCCAGCATTTT
CASAGQGGQPQHF
>.|TRBJ2-1|TRBV18|TRBD2
TGTGCCAGCTCACTGGGACTAGCCCAAAACAATGAGCAGTTCTTC
CASSLGLAQNNEQFF
>.|TRBJ1-1|TRBV11-2|.
TGTGCCAGCAGCCCTCGGAGCGCGGCTTTCTTT
CASSPRSAAFF
>once|TRBJ2-5|TRBV24-1|.
TGCGCCACCAGTGATTGGGGACTCGGAGCACAAGAGACCCAGTACTTC
CATSDWGLGAQETQYF
>.|TRBJ2-1|TRBV29-1|TRBD1
TGCAGCGTAGTAGGACAGGGGGCCTCCAATGAGCAGTTCTTC
CSVVGQGASNEQFF
>once|TRBJ2-3|TRBV19|TRBD1
TGTGCCAGTAGTCCCGACCGGGACAGTCGTAGCACAGATACGCAGTATTTT
CASSPDRDSRSTDTQYF
>.|TRBJ1-2|TRBV5-1|TRBD1
TGCGCCAGCAGCTTGGATTCAGGGGGAGGCTACACCTTC
CASSLDSGGGYTF
>.|TRBJ2-1|TRBV5-1|.
TGCGCCAGCAGCTTTACAGGTTCCTCTGTCGATGAGCAGTTCTTC
CASSFTGSSVDEQFF
>.|TRBJ2-3|TRBV25-1|TRBD2
TGTGCCAGCAGTGATAGCGGGAGGGCTTTAGATACGCAGTATTTT
CASSDSGRALDTQYF
>.|TRBJ1-6|TRBV2|TRBD1
TGTGCCAGCAGCCCCCGTACAGGGGTAGCATCACCCCTCCACTTT
CASSPRTGVASPLHF